This T cell receptor (beta chain) was found in a study of human CD8 memory T cell subsets. Germline CDR1 is MNHEY and CDR2 is SVGEGT. The CDR3 contains 14 residues. UMI-labeled 5' RACE yielded the TCR beta libraries. TCRdb reprocessed the 5' RACE reads and keeps a single row for each CDR3 protein, giving no DNA. The sample totals 19,000 or so distinct CDR3 sequences. The receptor was derived from a human donor in good health. The sample consisted of CD8+ stem-like memory T cells (TSCM and TCM) sorted from PBMCs. Indicated subset: stem-like memory CD8 T cells (TSTEM), CCR7+ PD-1- TIGIT-. This sequence joins TRBV6-2 or TRBV6-3 and TRBJ2-7; the D call from TCRdb, TRBD2, cannot be confirmed without DNA. The CDR3 is CASSYSGYSYEQYF.